The 28 T cell receptor beta chains below come from one sample, sequenced in a study of T-cell reconstitution after alpha-beta-depleted transplantation in children. As it was prepared, the TCRbeta library received unique molecular identifiers. TCRdb redid the calling of the PCR reads with MiXCR, one entry per CDR3 protein. The data show around 600,000 distinct CDR3 sequences, with 23% seen just once and 13% to 15% held by the top ten. The source was PBMCs, mostly from graft donor cells, collected 360 days after TCRalphabeta/CD19-depleted stem cell transplant. The origin of the receptors is a boy under two years old who had a stem cell transplant for acute myeloid leukemia, so the T cells may come from the graft donor.

This clonotype was detected ten times or more. The chain uses TRBV5-1 and TRBJ2-7, with 8 positions matching TRBD2. Unmatched junction bases numbered 19, after V lost 4 bases and J lost 7 bases. The CDR3 runs 17 residues. Germline CDR1 is SGHRS and CDR2 is YFSETQ. CDR3 residues: CASSTQRGGRDLREQYF. The CDR3 DNA is TGCGCCAGCAGCACCCAACGGGGGGGCAGGGATTTACGAGAGCAGTACTTC.

This clonotype showed up many times. The chain combines TRBV6-5 with TRBJ2-7, with 9 bases fitting TRBD2. With 0 bases clipped from V and 3 bases from J, the junction kept 6 bases outside the gene matches. Germline V lookup: CDR1 MNHEY, CDR2 SVGAGI. The length of the CDR3 is 16 residues. The CDR3 DNA reads as TGTGCCAGCAGTTACTCGGGCGGGACTAGCCTCTACGAGCAGTACTTC. The encoded protein is CASSYSGGTSLYEQYF.

CDR3 DNA: TGTGCCAGCAGTTACTCTCCAGGGGGCACAGATACGCAGTATTTT. It encodes CASSYSPGGTDTQYF. This chain joins TRBV6-5 and TRBJ2-3; D perhaps matches TRBD1 (6 bases). Per germline, CDR1 MNHEY and CDR2 SVGAGI. The CDR3 has 15 residues. Trimming left V 0 bases short and J 1 base short, with 8 bases between.

In its sample, this clonotype was seen a few times. The chain joins TRBV5-6 to TRBJ2-2; D unresolved. Germline loops: CDR1 SGHDT, CDR2 YYEEEE. V gave up 6 bases and J gave up 2 bases, with 17 bases separating them. The CDR3 runs 16 residues. The DNA of the CDR3 is TGTGCCAGCACCGTTGCGCCCGGGTTTAACACCGGGGAGCTGTTTTTT. Amino acid sequence: CASTVAPGFNTGELFF.

The rearrangement joins TRBV12-3 or TRBV12-4 to TRBJ2-3; a weak D match, TRBD2 (5 bases). The CDR3 runs 14 residues. Trimming took 3 bases from V and 2 from J, leaving 9 bases between them. CDR3 in DNA: TGTGCCAGCAGTTTTCACCGGGACACAGATACGCAGTATTTT. Residues: CASSFHRDTDTQYF.

This clonotype came up many times. This sequence joins TRBV27 and TRBJ1-2, with TRBD1 matching 7 bases. V lost 5 bases to trimming and J lost 6 bases; unmatched junction nucleotides: 0. Germline V gene data show CDR1 as MNHEY and CDR2 as SMNVEV (reference sequence). The CDR3 extends over 11 amino acids. For the CDR3, the DNA is TGTGCCAGCAGTCAGGGGGATGGCTACACCTTC. Encoded protein: CASSQGDGYTF.

This clonotype was found a few times. The CDR3 region has the DNA TGTGCCAGCATAGGAGGCAGGGGCCAACTGCATTATGGCTACACCTTC. Its translation: CASIGGRGQLHYGYTF. The V and J genes are TRBV2 and TRBJ1-2; D is perhaps TRBD1 (6 bases). The germline V and J ends were trimmed by 7 bases and 5 bases, with 23 bases remaining between them. The CDR3 spans 16 residues. CDR1 SNHLY and CDR2 FYNNEI come from the germline V gene.

This rearrangement joins TRBV25-1 to TRBJ2-6; 7 bases are shared with TRBD2. V gave up 6 bases and J gave up 2 bases; unmatched junction bases: 7. Germline values: CDR1 MGHDK, CDR2 SYGVNS. CDR3 length: 16 residues. The CDR3 DNA sequence: TGTGCCAGCAGGCCCTCAGGGACTACTGGGGCCAACGTCCTGACTTTC. Residues: CASRPSGTTGANVLTF.

The CDR3 DNA reads TGTGCCAGCAGCCAAGGGGGCCCGCGTTCACCCCTCCACTTT. Translating it yields CASSQGGPRSPLHF. This chain connects TRBV7-8 to TRBJ1-6, with 7 bases that match TRBD1. The CDR3 is 14 residues long. Germline-derived CDR1 and CDR2 are SGHVS and FQNEAQ. Losses at the gene ends were 5 bases for V and 9 bases for J; bases not matched to a gene: 7.

This chain uses TRBV24-1 with TRBJ2-1; TRBD1 matches at 10 bases. Looked up from germline, CDR1 is KGHDR and CDR2 is SFDVKD. The junction had 6 bases not matched to a gene; V was cut back by 7 bases and J by 7 bases. The CDR3 consists of 14 residues. In DNA form, the CDR3 reads TGTGCCACCAGCCCGGGACAGGGGAGTAATGAGCAGTTCTTC. This gives the protein CATSPGQGSNEQFF.

This clonotype was observed at least ten times. CDR3 protein: CSVEDPTGADGYTF. The CDR3 DNA reads as TGCAGCGTTGAAGATCCGACAGGGGCGGATGGCTACACCTTC. This chain links TRBV29-1 with TRBJ1-2, with TRBD1 matching over 8 bases. Germline V lookup: CDR1 SQVTM, CDR2 ANQGSEA. Germline trimming cut 0 bases from V and 6 bases from J; bases unmatched to any gene: 6. This CDR3 spans 14 amino acids.

This clonotype showed up just once. The rearrangement joins TRBV7-2 to TRBJ2-3; no firm D call. CDR1 SGHTA and CDR2 FQGNSA come from the germline V gene. V lost 4 bases and J 2 bases, leaving 10 bases between the germline ends. There are 14 residues in the CDR3. CDR3 region: CASSSQRATDTQYF. The CDR3 DNA reads TGTGCCAGCAGCTCCCAAAGGGCCACAGATACGCAGTATTTT.

This clonotype was seen a handful of times. V is TRBV24-1 and J is TRBJ2-5, with unresolved D. Deletions cut 3 bases from V and 2 bases from J, with 9 bases between. The CDR3 is 14 residues long. Germline loops: CDR1 KGHDR, CDR2 SFDVKD. CDR3 sequence: CATSDRIFQETQYF. CDR3 DNA sequence: TGTGCCACCAGTGATAGGATCTTTCAAGAGACCCAGTACTTC.

This sequence joins TRBV12-3 or TRBV12-4 and TRBJ2-1; 8 nucleotides align to TRBD1. This CDR3 comprises 17 residues. The ends lost 3 bases at V and 4 bases at J; junction bases unmatched: 11. For the CDR3, the DNA is TGTGCCAGCAGTTTTCTTCAGGTGGGACAGGAATACAATGAGCAGTTCTTC. Translated: CASSFLQVGQEYNEQFF.

This clonotype has a handful of counts. The chain carries TRBV10-3 and TRBJ1-1, with D perhaps matching TRBD1 (5 bases). The CDR3 has 13 amino acids. V was clipped by 4 bases and J by 0 bases, with 6 bases between them. CDR1 ENHRY and CDR2 SYGVKD come from the germline V gene. CDR3 in amino acids: CAISVGVNTEAFF. CDR3 DNA sequence: TGTGCCATCAGTGTGGGGGTGAACACTGAAGCTTTCTTT.

CDR3 sequence reads: CASSPGGSAYEQYV. In DNA, the CDR3 is TGTGCCAGCAGTCCTGGGGGTTCCGCCTACGAGCAGTACGTC. The chain carries TRBV28 and TRBJ2-7; D possibly uses TRBD1 or TRBD2 (5 bases each). CDR3 length equals 14 residues. Trimming pared 5 bases from V and 2 bases from J, leaving 13 bases between. CDR1 MDHEN and CDR2 SYDVKM come from the germline V gene.

This clonotype was recorded many times. The rearrangement links TRBV10-2 to TRBJ1-6, with a possible D match to TRBD1 (6 bases). With 9 bases removed from V and 7 bases from J, the gap between germline ends came to 19 bases. Germline V gene sequence: CDR1 WSHSY, CDR2 SAAADI. The CDR3 extends over 15 amino acids. The CDR3 spells CASRLSGVGNSPLHF. The CDR3 DNA reads TGCGCCAGTCGTCTTTCAGGGGTAGGGAATTCACCCCTCCACTTT.

This clonotype was detected ten times or more. This chain joins TRBV29-1 and TRBJ2-1; perhaps D is TRBD1 or TRBD2 (5 bases each). CDR1 and CDR2 (germline): SQVTM, ANQGSEA. The CDR3 has 15 amino acids. Trimming pared 8 bases from V and 5 bases from J, leaving 22 bases between. CDR3 sequence reads: CSSAWGTLGDNEQFF. CDR3 in DNA: TGCAGCTCCGCCTGGGGGACCTTAGGGGACAATGAGCAGTTCTTC.

This clonotype was found many times. The chain is built from TRBV7-9 and TRBJ2-3, with 7 bases fitting TRBD2. Germline loops: CDR1 SEHNR, CDR2 FQNEAQ (reference sequence). V shed 5 bases, J shed 6 bases, and the junction held 11 bases outside the gene matches. CDR3 length: 15 residues. CDR3 loop: CASSIGTIFTDTQYF. DNA of the CDR3: TGTGCCAGCAGCATCGGGACTATTTTCACTGATACGCAGTATTTT.

The chain is built from TRBV6-5 and TRBJ2-1; D may match TRBD1 or TRBD2 (5 bases each). Germline assignment: CDR1 MNHEY and CDR2 SVGAGI. V dropped 0 bases and J dropped 5 bases, with 11 bases sitting between them. CDR3 size: 15 residues. In DNA, the CDR3 is TGTGCCAGCAGTTACTCACGCAGGGAGAACAATGAGCAGTTCTTC. It yields the protein CASSYSRRENNEQFF.

This clonotype was seen more than once but under ten times. The V gene is TRBV20-1, the J gene TRBJ2-1; D not certain. The CDR3 loop spans 13 amino acids. The germline V gene encodes CDR1 DFQATT and CDR2 SNEGSKA (reference sequence). Deletions cut 1 base from V and 6 bases from J, with 10 bases between. The CDR3 DNA reads TGCAGTGCTAGAGCGTTAAGACTCAATGAGCAGTTCTTC. Amino acids: CSARALRLNEQFF.

The chain carries TRBV15 and TRBJ1-2; 9 nucleotides match TRBD1. The V gene's germline CDR1 is LNHNV and CDR2 YYDKDF (reference sequence). CDR3 length: 16 amino acids. V gave up 2 bases and J gave up 4 bases; unmatched junction bases: 8. CDR3 loop: CATSRYRTGEGYGYTF. The CDR3 coding sequence is TGTGCCACCAGCAGATACCGGACAGGGGAGGGCTATGGCTACACCTTC.

This chain connects TRBV7-9 to TRBJ2-5; the D is unclear. This CDR3 is 15 amino acids long. V shed 2 bases and J shed 5 bases, with 15 bases lying between them. From germline, CDR1 is SEHNR and CDR2 FQNEAQ (reference sequence). The CDR3 spells CASSLSFEELETQYF. The CDR3 nucleotides read TGTGCCAGCAGCTTATCGTTCGAGGAGCTGGAGACCCAGTACTTC. Supplemented by reference TRBV7-9 and TRBJ2-5, the full variable domain reads DTGVSQNPRHKITKRGQNVTFRCDPISEHNRLYWYRQTLGQGPEFLTYFQNEAQLEKSRLLSDRFSAERPKGSFSTLEIQRTEQGDSAMYLCASSLSFEELETQYFGPGTRLLVL.

The J gene is TRBJ2-3, the V gene TRBV18; 7 nucleotides line up with TRBD2. Germline V gene sequence: CDR1 KGHSH, CDR2 LQKENI. The CDR3 consists of 17 residues. With 0 bases clipped from V and 0 bases from J, the junction kept 6 bases outside the gene matches. DNA for the CDR3: TGTGCCAGCTCACCACCGGGTAGCGGGCAAAGCACAGATACGCAGTATTTT. Residues: CASSPPGSGQSTDTQYF.

This clonotype was seen at least ten times. The rearrangement links TRBV5-1 to TRBJ2-2; 11 positions agree with TRBD2. Trimming removed 5 bases from V and 1 base from J; junction bases left unmatched: 4. This CDR3 has 16 residues. Germline values: CDR1 SGHRS, CDR2 YFSETQ. The CDR3 spells CASRLAGAKNTGELFF. The CDR3 bases are TGCGCCAGCAGACTAGCGGGGGCCAAGAACACCGGGGAGCTGTTTTTT.

The rearrangement joins TRBV6-5 to TRBJ2-5, with 10 bases aligning to TRBD2. Germline V lookup: CDR1 MNHEY, CDR2 SVGAGI. This CDR3 has 16 residues. The V segment lost 3 bases and the J segment 5 bases; nucleotides outside the gene matches: 9. CDR3 in amino acids: CASSYDGSGGGETQYF. The CDR3, as DNA: TGTGCCAGCAGTTATGATGGAAGCGGGGGGGGCGAGACCCAGTACTTC.

This clonotype showed up just a few times. This chain uses TRBV20-1 with TRBJ2-1; 7 nucleotides match TRBD1. The V segment lost 0 bases and the J segment 9 bases; nucleotides outside the gene matches: 11. The CDR3 is 15 residues long. CDR1 DFQATT and CDR2 SNEGSKA come from the germline V gene (reference sequence). The CDR3 here is CSARDTRTGRGEQFF. CDR3 coding DNA: TGCAGTGCTAGAGACACCCGGACAGGCCGGGGTGAGCAGTTCTTC.

This rearrangement joins TRBV4-1 to TRBJ2-2; 10 nucleotides align to TRBD2. V lost 4 bases, J lost 6 bases, and 11 bases stayed unmatched. Germline V CDR1 and CDR2: MGHRA, YSYEKL. The CDR3 contains 17 residues. CDR3 region: CASSPDSGGTFAGELFF. Here the CDR3 DNA reads TGCGCCAGCAGCCCCGATAGCGGGGGGACGTTCGCCGGGGAGCTGTTTTTT.